This TCR beta chain derives from a study of blood T cell repertoires in COVID-19. Study-level information: Both acute and convalescent COVID-19 samples were obtained from the United States, Italy and Spain. PBMCs, B-cell-depleted T cells, or T cells provided the cDNA or gDNA that made up the material.

Per the original methods: Amplification from reference gene primers served as the basis for estimated nucleated cell counts. Assay used: immunoSEQ multiplex PCR; TCRdb lists only in-frame clones, some missing. V and J calls plus clone size are reproduced from that table; the DNA served to infer D and trimming. In the table there are approximately 200,000 clones, approximately 87% of which are singletons. Trimming stripped 0 bases from V and 4 bases from J, with 12 bases between. The germline gives CDR1 SQVTM, CDR2 ANQGSEA. The CDR3 runs 14 residues. The TCR comes from a woman in her forties or fifties with acute or convalescent COVID-19. The rearrangement joins TRBV29-1 to TRBJ1-1; no clear D gene. The sample taken for sequencing was peripheral blood. CDR3: CSVEDDQAGTEAFF. CDR3 nucleotides: TGCAGCGTTGAAGATGACCAGGCGGGCACTGAAGCTTTCTTT.